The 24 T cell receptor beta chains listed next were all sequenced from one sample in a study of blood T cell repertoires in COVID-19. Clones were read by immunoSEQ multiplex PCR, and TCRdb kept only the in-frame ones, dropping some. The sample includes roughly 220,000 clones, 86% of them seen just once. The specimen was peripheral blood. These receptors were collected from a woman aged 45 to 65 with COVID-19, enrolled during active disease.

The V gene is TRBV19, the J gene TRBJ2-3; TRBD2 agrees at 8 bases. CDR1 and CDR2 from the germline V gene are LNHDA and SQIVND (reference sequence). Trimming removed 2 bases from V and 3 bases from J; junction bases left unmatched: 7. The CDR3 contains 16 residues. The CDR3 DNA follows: TGTGCCAGTAGTATACGGGGGGGTACCGGGACAGATACGCAGTATTTT. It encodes CASSIRGGTGTDTQYF.

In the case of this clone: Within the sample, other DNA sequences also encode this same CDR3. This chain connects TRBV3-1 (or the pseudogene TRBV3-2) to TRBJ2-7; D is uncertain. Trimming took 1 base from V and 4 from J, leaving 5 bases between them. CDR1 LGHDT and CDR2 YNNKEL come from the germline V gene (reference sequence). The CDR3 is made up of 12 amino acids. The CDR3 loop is CASSQGGYEQYF. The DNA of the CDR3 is TGTGCCAGCAGCCAAGGAGGTTACGAGCAGTACTTC.

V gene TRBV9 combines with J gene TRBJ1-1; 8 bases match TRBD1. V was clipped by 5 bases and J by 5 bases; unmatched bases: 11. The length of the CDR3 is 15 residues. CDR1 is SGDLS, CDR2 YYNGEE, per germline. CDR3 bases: TGTGCCAGCAGTAGACAGGGGTCGTTGGGAACTGAAGCTTTCTTT. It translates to CASSRQGSLGTEAFF.

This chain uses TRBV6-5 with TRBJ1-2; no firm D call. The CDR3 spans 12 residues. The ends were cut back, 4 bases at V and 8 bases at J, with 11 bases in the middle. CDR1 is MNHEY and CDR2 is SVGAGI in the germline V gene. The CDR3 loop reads CASSSSVGGYTF. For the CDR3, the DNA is TGTGCCAGCAGTTCTAGCGTCGGGGGCTACACCTTC.

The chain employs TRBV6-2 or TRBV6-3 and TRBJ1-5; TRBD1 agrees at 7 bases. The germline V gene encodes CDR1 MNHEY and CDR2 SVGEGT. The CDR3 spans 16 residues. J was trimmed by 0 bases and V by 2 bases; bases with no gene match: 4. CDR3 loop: CASSYPGGHSNQPQHF. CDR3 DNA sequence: TGTGCCAGCAGTTACCCAGGGGGGCATAGCAATCAGCCCCAGCATTTT.

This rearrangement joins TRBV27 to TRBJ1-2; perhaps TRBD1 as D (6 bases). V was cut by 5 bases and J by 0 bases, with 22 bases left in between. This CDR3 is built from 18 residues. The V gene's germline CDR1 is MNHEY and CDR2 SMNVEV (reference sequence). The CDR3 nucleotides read TGTGCCAGCAGTCAAGAGGCCCAAACAGGGCTAACTAACTATGGCTACACCTTC. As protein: CASSQEAQTGLTNYGYTF.

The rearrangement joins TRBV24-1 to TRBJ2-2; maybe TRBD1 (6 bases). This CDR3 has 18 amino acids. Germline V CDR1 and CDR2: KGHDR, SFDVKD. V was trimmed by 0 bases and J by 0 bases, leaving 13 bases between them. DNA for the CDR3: TGTGCCACCAGTGATTTGGGACAGACAAGGGCGAACACCGGGGAGCTGTTTTTT. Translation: CATSDLGQTRANTGELFF.

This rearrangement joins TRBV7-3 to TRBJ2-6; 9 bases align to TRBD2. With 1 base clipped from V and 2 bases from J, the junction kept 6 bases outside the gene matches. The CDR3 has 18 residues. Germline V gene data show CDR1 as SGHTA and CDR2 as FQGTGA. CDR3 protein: CASSLNMAGGPGANVLTF. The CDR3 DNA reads TGTGCCAGCAGCTTAAACATGGCGGGGGGGCCTGGGGCCAACGTCCTGACTTTC.

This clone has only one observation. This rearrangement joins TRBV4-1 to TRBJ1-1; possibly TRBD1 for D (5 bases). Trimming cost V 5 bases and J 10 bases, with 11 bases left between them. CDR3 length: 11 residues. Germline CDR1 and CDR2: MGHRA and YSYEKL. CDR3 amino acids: CASSSGGGAFF. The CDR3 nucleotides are TGCGCCAGCAGCTCTGGGGGGGGAGCTTTCTTT.

The CDR3 region has the DNA TGTGCCAGCAGTGGACACTCTGGAAACACCATATATTTT. Translated: CASSGHSGNTIYF. V is TRBV6-2 or TRBV6-3 and J is TRBJ1-3; the D gene is possibly TRBD1 (5 bases). Trimming took 5 bases from V and 0 from J, leaving 5 bases between them. This CDR3 comprises 13 residues. Germline lookup yields CDR1 MNHEY and CDR2 SVGEGT.

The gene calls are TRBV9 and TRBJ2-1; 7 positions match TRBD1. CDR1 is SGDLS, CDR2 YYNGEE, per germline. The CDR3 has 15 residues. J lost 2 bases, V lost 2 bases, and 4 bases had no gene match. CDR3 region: CASSVRGQAYNEQFF. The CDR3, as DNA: TGTGCCAGCAGCGTGAGGGGGCAGGCCTACAATGAGCAGTTCTTC.

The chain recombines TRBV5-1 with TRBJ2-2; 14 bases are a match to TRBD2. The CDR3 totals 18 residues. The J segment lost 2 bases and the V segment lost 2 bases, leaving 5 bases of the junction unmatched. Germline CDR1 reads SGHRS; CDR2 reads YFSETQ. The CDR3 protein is CASSFRLAGGPNTGELFF. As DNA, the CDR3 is TGCGCCAGCAGCTTCCGACTAGCGGGGGGGCCAAACACCGGGGAGCTGTTTTTT.

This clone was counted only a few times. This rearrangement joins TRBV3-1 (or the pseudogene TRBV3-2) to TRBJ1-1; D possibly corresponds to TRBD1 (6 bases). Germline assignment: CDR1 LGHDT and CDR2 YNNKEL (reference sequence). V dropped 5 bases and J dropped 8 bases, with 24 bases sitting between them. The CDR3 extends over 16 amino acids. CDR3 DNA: TGTGCCAGCAGCGCTCACAGGGCCTCAAGGGTCTCGGAAGCTTTCTTT. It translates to CASSAHRASRVSEAFF.

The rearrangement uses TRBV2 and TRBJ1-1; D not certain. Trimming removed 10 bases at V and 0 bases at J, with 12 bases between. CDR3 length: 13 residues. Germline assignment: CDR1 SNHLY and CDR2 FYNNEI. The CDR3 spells CATSTGMNTEAFF. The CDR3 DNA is TGTGCCACCTCGACGGGGATGAACACTGAAGCTTTCTTT.

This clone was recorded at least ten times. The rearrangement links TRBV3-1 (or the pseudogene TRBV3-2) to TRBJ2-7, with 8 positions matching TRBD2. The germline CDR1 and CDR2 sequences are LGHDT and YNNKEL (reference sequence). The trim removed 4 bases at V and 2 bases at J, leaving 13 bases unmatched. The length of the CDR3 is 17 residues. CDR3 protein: CASSLLRSAGGAYEQYV. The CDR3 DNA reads TGTGCCAGCAGCCTCCTGCGGTCGGCGGGGGGAGCCTACGAGCAGTACGTC.

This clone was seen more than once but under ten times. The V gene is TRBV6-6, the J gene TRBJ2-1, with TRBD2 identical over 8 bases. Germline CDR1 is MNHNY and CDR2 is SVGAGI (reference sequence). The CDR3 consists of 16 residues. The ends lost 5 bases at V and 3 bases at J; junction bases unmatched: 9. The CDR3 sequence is CASSAIRTSFYNEQFF. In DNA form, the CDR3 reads TGTGCCAGCAGTGCGATTAGGACTAGCTTCTACAATGAGCAGTTCTTC.

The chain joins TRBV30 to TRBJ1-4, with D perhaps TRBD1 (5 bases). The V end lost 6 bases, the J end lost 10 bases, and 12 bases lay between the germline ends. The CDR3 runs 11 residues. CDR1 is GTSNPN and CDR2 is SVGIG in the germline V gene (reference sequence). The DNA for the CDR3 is TGTGCCTGTAACCCGGGGGGAAAACTGTTTTTT. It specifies CACNPGGKLFF.

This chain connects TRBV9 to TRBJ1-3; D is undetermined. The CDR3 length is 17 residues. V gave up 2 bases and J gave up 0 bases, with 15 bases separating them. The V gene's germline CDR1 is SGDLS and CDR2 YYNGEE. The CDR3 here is CASSVTARWISGNTIYF. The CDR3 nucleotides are TGTGCCAGCAGCGTTACTGCGCGGTGGATCTCTGGAAACACCATATATTTT.

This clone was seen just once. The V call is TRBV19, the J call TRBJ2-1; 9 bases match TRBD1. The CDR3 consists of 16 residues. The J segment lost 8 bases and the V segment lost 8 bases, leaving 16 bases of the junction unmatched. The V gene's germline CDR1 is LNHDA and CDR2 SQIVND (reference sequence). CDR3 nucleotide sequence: TGTGCCAGTTCCGGGACAGGGAGAACAACCAACGATGAGCAGTTCTTC. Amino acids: CASSGTGRTTNDEQFF.

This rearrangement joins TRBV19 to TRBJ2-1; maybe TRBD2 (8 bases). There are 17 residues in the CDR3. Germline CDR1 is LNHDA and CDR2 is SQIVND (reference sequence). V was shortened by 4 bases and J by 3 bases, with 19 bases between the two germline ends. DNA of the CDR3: TGTGCCAGTAGTAAGGGACAGCGGGGGACCTTCTACAATGAGCAGTTCTTC. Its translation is CASSKGQRGTFYNEQFF.

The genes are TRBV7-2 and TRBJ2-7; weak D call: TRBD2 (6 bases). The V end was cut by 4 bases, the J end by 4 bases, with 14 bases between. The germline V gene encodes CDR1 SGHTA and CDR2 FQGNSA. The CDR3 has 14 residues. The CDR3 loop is CASSSLPSEYEQYF. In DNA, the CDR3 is TGTGCCAGCAGCTCCCTCCCTAGCGAGTACGAGCAGTACTTC.

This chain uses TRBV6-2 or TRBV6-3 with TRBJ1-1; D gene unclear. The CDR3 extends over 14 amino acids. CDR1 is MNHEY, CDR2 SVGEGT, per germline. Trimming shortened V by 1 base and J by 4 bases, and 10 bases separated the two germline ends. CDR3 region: CASSYYSSSTEAFF. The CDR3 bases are TGTGCCAGCAGTTACTACTCCTCGTCCACTGAAGCTTTCTTT.

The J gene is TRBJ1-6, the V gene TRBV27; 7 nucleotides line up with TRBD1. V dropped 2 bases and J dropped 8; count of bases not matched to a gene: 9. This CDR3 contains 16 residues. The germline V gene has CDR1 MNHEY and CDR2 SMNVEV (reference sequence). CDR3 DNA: TGTGCCAGCAGTTTAGACGCAGGGGGTAAGGATTCACCCCTCCACTTT. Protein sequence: CASSLDAGGKDSPLHF.

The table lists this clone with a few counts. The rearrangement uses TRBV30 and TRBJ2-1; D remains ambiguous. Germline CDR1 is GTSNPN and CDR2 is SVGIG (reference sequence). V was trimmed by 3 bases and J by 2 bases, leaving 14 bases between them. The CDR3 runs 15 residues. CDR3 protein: CAWRVLGDPYNEQFF. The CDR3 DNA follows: TGTGCCTGGAGGGTTCTGGGCGACCCCTACAATGAGCAGTTCTTC.